The text below deals with one TCR beta chain. This clonotype has at least ten counts. Its antigen specificity is not known. Base qualities are not provided; no much larger clone lies one nucleotide away. The data were taken from a study of T cells in Graves' hyperthyroidism and ophthalmopathy (dated 2019 in TCRdb). At the level of the whole study: Peripheral blood samples were taken at the time of initial diagnosis, prior to any treatment. An independent validation cohort of under 20 hyperthyroidism patients and some 15 patients who later progressed to ophthalmopathy tested prospective prediction of ophthalmopathy. TCR V-J signatures able to tell the groups apart were searched for in a discovery cohort of approximately 95 patients, of whom fewer than 45 had Graves' ophthalmopathy and 55 to 65 had stable Graves' hyperthyroidism. After sampling, hyperthyroidism patients received methimazole starting at 30 mg daily, and ophthalmopathy patients received high-dose intravenous methylprednisolone. According to the paper, TCR Vbeta CDR3 sequencing was carried out on around 140 peripheral blood samples, which came from fewer than 50 ophthalmopathy, 80 or so hyperthyroidism and approximately 17 progressor patients. For training and testing, the roughly 100 patients in the discovery cohort were randomly divided in a 7:3 ratio. In addition, the study compared T-cell repertoires in thyroid tissue and in blood from six Graves' hyperthyroidism patients. General study outcomes and caveats: In validation, the model predicted progression to ophthalmopathy a median of roughly six months before onset, with about 64% sensitivity and about 72% specificity. No statistical method was used to set the sample size in advance, and investigators knew the group allocation. A model built on a 13 V-J signature distinguished ophthalmopathy from stable hyperthyroidism, reaching around 88% sensitivity and about 81% specificity in cross-validation and 80%/75% in testing. Most expanded thyroid clonotypes (frequency above 0.001) were also found in blood, which suggests that blood repertoires may mirror thyroid immune responses.

The TCR beta CDR3 regions were amplified from the RNA transcripts. A first-round RT-PCR of the TCR CDR3 used the HTBI primer set with the Qiagen OneStep RT-PCR kit. Libraries were constructed in a second round of multiplex PCR, after which size selection and purification were carried out. Sequencing of the libraries was done on an Illumina HiSeq2000 using paired-end 100 bp reads. The paper's data handling went like this. SOAPnuke was used to process the raw data, with reads discarded if the reads contained adapters or uncalled bases, had a mean Phred below 15, or lacked an exact constant-primer or identifier match. COPE v1.2.5 was used to merge the high-quality paired reads, and each unique nucleotide sequence was defined as a clonotype. MiTCR v1.1 was used to align clonotypes to the IMGT TRBV, TRBD and TRBJ reference segments. Only V-J combinations with frequency above 0.0001, covering about 99% of repertoires, were analysed. A TCS score was defined as the ratio between F50 (clonal expansion) and ExV (chaos), using BLOSUM62-based TCRdist between CDR3 peptides within each V-J. Welch's t-statistics and random forest reduced approximately 520 V-J features to roughly 13, which were used in a naive Bayes classifier (R e1071). TCRdb passed the public sequencing reads through fastp at Q25 and MiXCR, retaining productive beta sequences. Under each unique CDR3 protein, matching rows form one entry showing the most common genes and DNA. It is TCRdb's table, rather than the study itself, that gives the V and J calls and clone size. In all, the sample holds about 300,000 distinct CDR3 sequences, and roughly 13% of those were seen once. Clones ranked in the top ten supply around 7.9% of the sample.

Hyperthyroidism patients were aged 18 to 65 years and newly diagnosed, with disease duration of less than 2 months. Patients with uncontrolled infections, other autoimmune diseases, pregnancy or lactation were excluded. Diagnoses relied on clinical symptoms, serum thyroxine and TRAb, thyroid ultrasound and orbital computed tomography. Blood from progressor patients was collected at the time of first diagnosis with hyperthyroidism, before any ophthalmopathy symptoms had appeared. PBMCs were separated from 7.5 to 10 ml of fresh peripheral blood using Ficoll-Paque density gradient centrifugation. Progressor patients were defined as those initially diagnosed with Graves' hyperthyroidism in whom ophthalmopathy developed during follow-up. Total RNA was extracted using Trizol reagent, and RNA quality was assessed on an Agilent 2100 Bioanalyzer. This TCR derives from a woman under 40 with Graves' hyperthyroidism that later progressed to Graves' ophthalmopathy. Sequenced sample: blood.

The CDR3 is CASTGNTDTQYF. The sequenced DNA: TGTGCCAGCACTGGGAACACAGATACGCAGTATTTT. The chain uses TRBV28 and TRBJ2-3; the D gene remains uncertain. Trimming removed 7 bases from V and 2 bases from J, leaving 7 bases between the germline ends. The CDR3 numbers 12 residues from cysteine through phenylalanine. Only the CDR3 region is kept as DNA, spanning 36 bases read in frame from base 1. In the germline V gene, CDR1 corresponds to MDHEN and CDR2 to SYDVKM.